The 10 T cell receptor beta chains below come from one sample, sequenced in a study of blood T cell repertoires in COVID-19. Sequencing used immunoSEQ multiplex PCR; TCRdb keeps in-frame clones, though not all of them. The sample holds over 70,000 clones, around 77% seen once. Source material: peripheral blood. All receptors come from a man in his 70s with COVID-19, enrolled during active disease.

This clone was seen only a few times. The rearrangement uses TRBV12-3 or TRBV12-4 and TRBJ2-2; D not resolved. Trimming stripped 3 bases from V and 5 bases from J, with 4 bases between. The CDR3 covers 12 residues. The CDR3 DNA sequence: TGTGCCAGCAGTTTTGAGACCGGGGAGCTGTTTTTT. It encodes CASSFETGELFF.

The chain is built from TRBV9 and TRBJ2-2; TRBD2 matches at 10 bases. The CDR3 runs 16 residues. Trimming cost V 4 bases and J 1 base; bases outside gene matches: 4. Germline V gives CDR1 SGDLS, CDR2 YYNGEE. The DNA for the CDR3 is TGTGCCAGCAGCCCACTAGCGGGGCAGAACACCGGGGAGCTGTTTTTT. Amino acid sequence: CASSPLAGQNTGELFF. Complete variable domain (other parts from reference TRBV9 and TRBJ2-2): DSGVTQTPKHLITATGQRVTLRCSPRSGDLSVYWYQQSLDQGLQFLIQYYNGEERAKGNILERFSAQQFPDLHSELNLSSLELGDSALYFCASSPLAGQNTGELFFGEGSRLTVL.

This rearrangement joins TRBV7-9 to TRBJ2-1, with 13 bases aligning to TRBD2. Trimming at V came to 10 bases and at J to 6 bases, leaving 12 bases not matched to a gene. The CDR3 loop spans 16 amino acids. The germline CDR1 and CDR2 sequences are SEHNR and FQNEAQ (reference sequence). The CDR3 sequence is CATRGLAGWTSNEQFF. The DNA of the CDR3 is TGTGCCACCCGGGGACTAGCGGGATGGACTAGCAATGAGCAGTTCTTC.

This rearrangement joins TRBV6-5 to TRBJ1-2, with D possibly TRBD1 on 6 matching bases. The germline CDR1 and CDR2 sequences are MNHEY and SVGAGI. V dropped 4 bases and J dropped 1 base, with 13 bases sitting between them. This CDR3 has 15 residues. The CDR3 nucleotides read TGTGCCAGCAGTTTAGCGACAGGCATTAACTATGGCTACACCTTC. This translates into CASSLATGINYGYTF.

A single count supports this clone. The rearrangement links TRBV29-1 to TRBJ2-1, with TRBD2 identical over 13 bases. The germline gives CDR1 SQVTM, CDR2 ANQGSEA. The CDR3 consists of 13 residues. The V and J ends lost 1 base and 15 bases, in that order; junction bases with no gene match: 6. This CDR3 reads CSVEGGTSGALFF. In nucleotides, the CDR3 is TGCAGCGTTGAAGGGGGGACTAGCGGGGCTCTGTTCTTC.

This chain links TRBV10-2 with TRBJ2-7; 7 bases fit TRBD1. CDR1 WSHSY and CDR2 SAAADI come from the germline V gene. This CDR3 has 15 residues. V shed 7 bases, J shed 0 bases, and the junction held 9 bases outside the gene matches. The CDR3, as DNA: TGCGCCAGCAAGATAACCGGGACAGACTCCTACGAGCAGTACTTC. This translates into CASKITGTDSYEQYF.

This clone came up once. The chain has TRBV6-5 and TRBJ2-1, with a tentative D call TRBD2 (6 bases). Between the trimmed V and J ends, which lost 6 bases and 9 bases, there was a span of 18 bases. CDR1 MNHEY and CDR2 SVGAGI come from the germline V gene. The CDR3 consists of 14 residues. Written as DNA, the CDR3 is TGTGCCAGCAGCCTGGAGGGGCGTACCGGTGAGCAGTTCTTC. Translation: CASSLEGRTGEQFF.

This sequence joins TRBV7-2 and TRBJ1-5; the D is unclear. Trimming took 2 bases from V and 4 from J, leaving 18 bases between them. This CDR3 region has 17 residues. CDR1 is SGHTA and CDR2 is FQGNSA in the germline V gene. CDR3 coding DNA: TGTGCCAGCAGCTTAAGCTCCAGGCCGCCTCAAAATCAGCCCCAGCATTTT. Translation: CASSLSSRPPQNQPQHF. The full variable domain, completed using reference TRBV7-2 and TRBJ1-5, is GAGVSQSPSNKVTEKGKDVELRCDPISGHTALYWYRQSLGQGLEFLIYFQGNSAPDKSGLPSDRFSAERTGGSVSTLTIQRTQQEDSAVYLCASSLSSRPPQNQPQHFGDGTRLSIL.

The chain recombines TRBV14 with TRBJ2-7, with TRBD2 matching 9 bases. The V gene's germline CDR1 is SGHDN and CDR2 FVKESK. This CDR3 contains 13 residues. Trimming cost V 5 bases and J 6 bases; bases outside gene matches: 5. The CDR3 DNA reads TGTGCCAGCAGCTTCGGACTAGCGAGCGAGCAGTACTTC. Its translation: CASSFGLASEQYF.

The chain carries TRBV7-2 and TRBJ2-7; TRBD2 agrees at 9 bases. After removal of 4 bases from V and 5 bases from J, the junction contained 6 bases not matched to a gene. Germline CDR1 is SGHTA and CDR2 is FQGNSA. This CDR3 is built from 14 residues. CDR3 coding DNA: TGTGCCAGCAGCTCGGGACTAGCATCGGACGAGCAGTACTTC. Translation gives CASSSGLASDEQYF. Using reference TRBV7-2 and TRBJ2-7 for the parts outside the CDR3, the full variable domain is GAGVSQSPSNKVTEKGKDVELRCDPISGHTALYWYRQSLGQGLEFLIYFQGNSAPDKSGLPSDRFSAERTGGSVSTLTIQRTQQEDSAVYLCASSSGLASDEQYFGPGTRLTVT.